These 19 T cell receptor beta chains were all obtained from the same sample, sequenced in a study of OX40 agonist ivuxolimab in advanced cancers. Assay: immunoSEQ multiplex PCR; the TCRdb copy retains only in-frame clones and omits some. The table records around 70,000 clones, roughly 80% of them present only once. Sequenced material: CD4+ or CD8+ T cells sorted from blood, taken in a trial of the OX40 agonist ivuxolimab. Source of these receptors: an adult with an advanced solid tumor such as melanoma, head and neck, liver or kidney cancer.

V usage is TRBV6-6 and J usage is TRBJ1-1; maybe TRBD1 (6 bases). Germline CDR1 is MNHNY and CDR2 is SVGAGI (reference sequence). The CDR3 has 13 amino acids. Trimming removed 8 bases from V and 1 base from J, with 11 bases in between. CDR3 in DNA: TGTGCCAGCCGGGCAGGGGAGAACACTGAAGCTTTCTTT. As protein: CASRAGENTEAFF.

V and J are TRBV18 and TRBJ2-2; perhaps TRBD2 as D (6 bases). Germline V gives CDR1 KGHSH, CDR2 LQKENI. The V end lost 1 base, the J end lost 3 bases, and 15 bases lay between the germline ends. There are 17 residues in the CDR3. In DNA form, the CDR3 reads TGTGCCAGCTCACCACGGGGACTCGCCCTAGACACCGGGGAGCTGTTTTTT. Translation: CASSPRGLALDTGELFF. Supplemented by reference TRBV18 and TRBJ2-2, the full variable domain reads NAGVMQNPRHLVRRRGQEARLRCSPMKGHSHVYWYRQLPEEGLKFMVYLQKENIIDESGMPKERFSAEFPKEGPSILRIQQVVRGDSAAYFCASSPRGLALDTGELFFGEGSRLTVL.

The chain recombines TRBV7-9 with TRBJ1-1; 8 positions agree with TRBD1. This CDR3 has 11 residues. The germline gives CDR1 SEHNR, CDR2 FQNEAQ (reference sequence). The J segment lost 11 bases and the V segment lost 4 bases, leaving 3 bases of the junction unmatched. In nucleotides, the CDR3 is TGTGCCAGCAGCTGGGACAGGCAGGCTTTCTTT. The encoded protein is CASSWDRQAFF.

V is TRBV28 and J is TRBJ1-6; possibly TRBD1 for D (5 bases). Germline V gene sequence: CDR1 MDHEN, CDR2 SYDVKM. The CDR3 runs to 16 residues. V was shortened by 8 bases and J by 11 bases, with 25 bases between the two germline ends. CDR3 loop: CASYSLGDQRRAPLHF. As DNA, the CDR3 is TGTGCCAGCTATTCCCTGGGGGACCAAAGGAGGGCACCCCTCCACTTT.

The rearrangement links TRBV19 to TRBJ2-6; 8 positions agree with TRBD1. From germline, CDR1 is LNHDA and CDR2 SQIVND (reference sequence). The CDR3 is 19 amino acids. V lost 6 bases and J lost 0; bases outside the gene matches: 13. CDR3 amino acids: CASRALPGQVNSGANVLTF. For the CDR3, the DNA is TGTGCCAGTAGAGCCTTACCGGGACAGGTGAACTCTGGGGCCAACGTCCTGACTTTC. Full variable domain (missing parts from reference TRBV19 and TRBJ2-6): DGGITQSPKYLFRKEGQNVTLSCEQNLNHDAMYWYRQDPGQGLRLIYYSQIVNDFQKGDIAEGYSVSREKKESFPLTVTSAQKNPTAFYLCASRALPGQVNSGANVLTFGAGSRLTVL.

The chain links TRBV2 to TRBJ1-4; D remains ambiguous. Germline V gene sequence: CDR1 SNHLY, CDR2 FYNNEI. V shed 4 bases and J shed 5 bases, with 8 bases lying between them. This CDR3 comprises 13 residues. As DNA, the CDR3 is TGTGCCAGCAGTGCGATGAAGAATGAAAAACTGTTTTTT. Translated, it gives CASSAMKNEKLFF.

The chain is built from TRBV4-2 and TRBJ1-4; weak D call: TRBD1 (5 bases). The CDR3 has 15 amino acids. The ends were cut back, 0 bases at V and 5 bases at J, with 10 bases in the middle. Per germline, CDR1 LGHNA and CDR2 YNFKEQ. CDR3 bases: TGTGCCAGCAGCCAAGAACCGGGGGGGAATGAAAAACTGTTTTTT. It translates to CASSQEPGGNEKLFF.

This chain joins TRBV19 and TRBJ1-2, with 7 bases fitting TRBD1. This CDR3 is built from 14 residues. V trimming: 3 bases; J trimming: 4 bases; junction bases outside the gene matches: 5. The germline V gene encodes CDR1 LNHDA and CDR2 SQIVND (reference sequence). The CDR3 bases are TGTGCCAGTAGTATTGGGACAGCATTCTATGGCTACACCTTC. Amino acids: CASSIGTAFYGYTF.

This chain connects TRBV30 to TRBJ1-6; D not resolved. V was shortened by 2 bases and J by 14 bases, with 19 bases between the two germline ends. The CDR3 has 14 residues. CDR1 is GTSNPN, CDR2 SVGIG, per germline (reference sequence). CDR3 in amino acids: CAWSRKIGVEALHF. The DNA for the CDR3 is TGTGCCTGGAGTCGCAAGATTGGGGTGGAGGCCCTCCACTTT.

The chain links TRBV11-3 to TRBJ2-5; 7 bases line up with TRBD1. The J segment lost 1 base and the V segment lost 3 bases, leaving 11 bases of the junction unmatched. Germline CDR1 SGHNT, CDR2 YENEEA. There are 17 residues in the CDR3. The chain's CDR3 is CASSLGFGDRSQETQYF. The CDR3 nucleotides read TGTGCCAGCAGCTTGGGTTTCGGGGACAGAAGCCAAGAGACCCAGTACTTC.

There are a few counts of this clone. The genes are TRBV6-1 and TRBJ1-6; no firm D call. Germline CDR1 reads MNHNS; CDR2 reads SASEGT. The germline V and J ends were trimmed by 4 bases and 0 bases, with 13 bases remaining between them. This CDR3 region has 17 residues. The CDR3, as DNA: TGTGCCAGCAGTGGCGGACGGGAGAGCTCCTATAATTCACCCCTCCACTTT. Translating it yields CASSGGRESSYNSPLHF.

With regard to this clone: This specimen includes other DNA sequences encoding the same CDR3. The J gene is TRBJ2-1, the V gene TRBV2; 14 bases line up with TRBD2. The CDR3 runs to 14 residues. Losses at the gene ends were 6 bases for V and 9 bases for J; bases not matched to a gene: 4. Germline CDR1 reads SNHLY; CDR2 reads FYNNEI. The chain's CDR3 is CASRRTSGGFEQFF. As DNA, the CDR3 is TGTGCCAGCAGGAGGACTAGCGGGGGGTTTGAGCAGTTCTTC.

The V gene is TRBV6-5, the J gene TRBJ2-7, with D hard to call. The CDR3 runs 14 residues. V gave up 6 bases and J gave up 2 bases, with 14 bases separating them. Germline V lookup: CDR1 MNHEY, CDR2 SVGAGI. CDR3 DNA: TGTGCCAGCAGGGCCCACGCGGAACCCTACGAGCAGTACGTC. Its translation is CASRAHAEPYEQYV.

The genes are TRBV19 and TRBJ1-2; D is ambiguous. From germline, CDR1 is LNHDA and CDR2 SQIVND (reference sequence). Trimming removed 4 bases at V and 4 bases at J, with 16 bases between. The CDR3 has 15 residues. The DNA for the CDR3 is TGTGCCAGTAGTACCCAAGGGTGGGAGCCCTATGGCTACACCTTC. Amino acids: CASSTQGWEPYGYTF.

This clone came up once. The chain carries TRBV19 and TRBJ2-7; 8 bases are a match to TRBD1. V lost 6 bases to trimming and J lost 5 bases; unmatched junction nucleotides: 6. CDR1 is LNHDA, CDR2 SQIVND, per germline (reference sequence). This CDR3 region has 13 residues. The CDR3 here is CASSTVTGDEQYF. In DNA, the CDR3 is TGTGCCAGTAGCACGGTGACAGGGGACGAGCAGTACTTC.

This CDR3 is CASSLWDSGTGELFF. CDR3 in DNA: TGTGCCAGCAGTTTATGGGACAGTGGTACCGGGGAGCTGTTTTTT. The rearrangement uses TRBV27 and TRBJ2-2, with 7 bases aligning to TRBD1. CDR1 and CDR2 (germline): MNHEY, SMNVEV (reference sequence). CDR3 length: 15 residues. J lost 5 bases, V lost 1 base, and 4 bases had no gene match.

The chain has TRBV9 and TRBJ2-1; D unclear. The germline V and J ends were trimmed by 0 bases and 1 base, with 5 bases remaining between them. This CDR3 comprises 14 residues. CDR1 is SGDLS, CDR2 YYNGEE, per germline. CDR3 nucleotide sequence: TGTGCCAGCAGCGTAGGTGGTTCCTACAATGAGCAGTTCTTC. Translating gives CASSVGGSYNEQFF.

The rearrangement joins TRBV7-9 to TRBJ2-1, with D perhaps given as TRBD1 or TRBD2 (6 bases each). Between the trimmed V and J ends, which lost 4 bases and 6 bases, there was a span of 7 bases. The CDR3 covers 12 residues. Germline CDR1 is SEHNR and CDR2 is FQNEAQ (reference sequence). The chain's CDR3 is CASSWGANEQFF. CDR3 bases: TGTGCCAGCAGCTGGGGGGCCAATGAGCAGTTCTTC.

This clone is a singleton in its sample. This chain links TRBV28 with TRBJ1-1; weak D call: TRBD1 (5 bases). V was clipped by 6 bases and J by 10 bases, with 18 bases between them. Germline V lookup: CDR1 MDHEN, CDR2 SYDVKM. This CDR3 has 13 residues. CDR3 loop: CASRLTAGMVAFF. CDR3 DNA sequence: TGTGCCAGCAGATTGACAGCAGGGATGGTAGCTTTCTTT.